This T cell receptor beta chain was recorded in a study of blood T cell repertoires in COVID-19. Overall study context: T cells, B-cell-depleted T cells, or PBMCs provided the cDNA or gDNA that served as material.

In the source study's methods: Reference gene primer amplification gave nucleated cell count estimates. Clones were read by immunoSEQ multiplex PCR, and TCRdb kept only the in-frame ones, dropping some. The V and J calls and clone size were taken over from that table, and D and trimming were inferred from the DNA. The sample shows roughly 71,000 clones, about 80% of them seen only once. This clone was seen only a few times. The trim removed 5 bases at V and 1 base at J, leaving 7 bases unmatched. CDR3 length equals 15 residues. Germline loops: CDR1 MNHEY, CDR2 SVGEGT. What was sequenced was peripheral blood. The genes are TRBV6-2 or TRBV6-3 and TRBJ1-1; 7 positions match TRBD1. The TCR comes from a man aged 65-85 years who had recovered from COVID-19. This CDR3 is CASSRPDRENTEAFF. The CDR3 nucleotides read TGTGCCAGCAGTCGCCCCGACAGGGAGAACACTGAAGCTTTCTTT.